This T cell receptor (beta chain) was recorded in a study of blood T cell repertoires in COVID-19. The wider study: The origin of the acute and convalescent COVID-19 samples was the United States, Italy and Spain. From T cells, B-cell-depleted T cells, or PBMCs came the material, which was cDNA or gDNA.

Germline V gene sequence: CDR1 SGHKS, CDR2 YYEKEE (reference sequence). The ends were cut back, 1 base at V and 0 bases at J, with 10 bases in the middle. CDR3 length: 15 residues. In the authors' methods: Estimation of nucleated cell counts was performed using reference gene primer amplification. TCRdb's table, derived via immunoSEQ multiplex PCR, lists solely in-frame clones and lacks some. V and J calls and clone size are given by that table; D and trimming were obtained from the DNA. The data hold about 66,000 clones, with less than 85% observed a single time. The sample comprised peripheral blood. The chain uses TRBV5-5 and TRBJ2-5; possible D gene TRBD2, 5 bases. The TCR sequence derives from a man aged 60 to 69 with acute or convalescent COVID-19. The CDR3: CASSLSFGDQETQYF. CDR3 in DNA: TGTGCCAGCAGCTTGTCCTTCGGGGACCAAGAGACCCAGTACTTC.